The next 30 T cell receptor beta chains were all read from a single sample in a study of spatial heterogeneity in lung cancer. TCRdb reanalysed the 5' RACE reads using MiXCR and keeps one entry per CDR3 protein. The sample gives 13,000 to 15,000 distinct CDR3 sequences, less than 14% of which show up once; under 40% is in the top ten. Time point described: sample taken at primary tumor resection. TCRs were sequenced from unsorted whole RNA of tumor, nontumor lung or PBMC. Sequences were derived from PBMCs, sampled at surgery. The source is a female donor with early-stage non-small cell lung cancer.

Sample share makes this clonotype medium-sized (0.01 to 0.1%). V is TRBV12-3 or TRBV12-4 and J is TRBJ2-4; D not certain. This CDR3 has 17 residues. Trimming stripped 1 base from V and 1 base from J, with 14 bases between. DNA for the CDR3: TGTGCCAGCAGTTTAGGGTCCAGTGTGGAGGCCAAAAACATTCAGTACTTC. This encodes CASSLGSSVEAKNIQYF.

The chain joins TRBV28 to TRBJ2-2; D gene unclear. Trimming shortened V by 2 bases and J by 7 bases, and 5 bases separated the two germline ends. Germline V gene data show CDR1 as MDHEN and CDR2 as SYDVKM. The CDR3 extends over 12 amino acids. The CDR3: CASSLGGGELFF. Here the CDR3 DNA reads TGTGCCAGCAGTTTAGGTGGCGGGGAGCTGTTTTTT.

In this sample, this clonotype turned up a few times. V and J are TRBV28 and TRBJ2-7; a weak D match, TRBD1 (6 bases). Trimming left V 6 bases short and J 4 bases short, with 16 bases between. The CDR3 sequence is 14 residues long. From germline, CDR1 is MDHEN and CDR2 SYDVKM. The CDR3 region has the DNA TGTGCCAGCAGCTCCGGGACATTGCAATACGAGCAGTACTTC. Protein: CASSSGTLQYEQYF. The full variable domain, rest sourced from reference TRBV28 and TRBJ2-7, is DVKVTQSSRYLVKRTGEKVFLECVQDMDHENMFWYRQDPGLGLRLIYFSYDVKMKEKGDIPEGYSVSREKKERFSLILESASTNQTSMYLCASSSGTLQYEQYFGPGTRLTVT.

This clonotype was seen at least ten times. This sequence joins TRBV12-3 or TRBV12-4 and TRBJ1-6; no definite D call. CDR3 length: 14 amino acids. The germline V and J ends were trimmed by 2 bases and 10 bases, with 12 bases remaining between them. The CDR3 bases are TGTGCCAGCAGTTTAACGGCGGCCGAGTCACCCCTCCACTTT. This sequence encodes CASSLTAAESPLHF.

The table lists this clonotype with a few counts. The gene calls are TRBV4-1 and TRBJ2-3; D might be TRBD2 (6 bases). In germline, CDR1 is MGHRA, CDR2 YSYEKL. The CDR3 totals 15 residues. Trimming removed 0 bases at V and 4 bases at J, with 11 bases between. DNA of the CDR3: TGCGCCAGCAGCCAAGATGGTTCGGGGGCAGATACGCAGTATTTT. Its protein is CASSQDGSGADTQYF.

This clonotype was found a few times. V is TRBV29-1 and J is TRBJ2-4, with no clear D. Germline CDR1 SQVTM, CDR2 ANQGSEA. Trimming removed 2 bases at V and 4 bases at J, with 6 bases between. This CDR3 spans 12 amino acids. The CDR3 DNA is TGCAGCGTTGAAATAGTGAAAAACATTCAGTACTTC. Translated: CSVEIVKNIQYF. Complete variable domain (other parts from reference TRBV29-1 and TRBJ2-4): SAVISQKPSRDICQRGTSLTIQCQVDSQVTMMFWYRQQPGQSLTLIATANQGSEATYESGFVIDKFPISRPNLTFSTLTVSNMSPEDSSIYLCSVEIVKNIQYFGAGTRLSVL.

This clonotype came up many times. The chain links TRBV25-1 to TRBJ2-3; the D call may be TRBD1 or TRBD2 (5 bases each). The germline V gene has CDR1 MGHDK and CDR2 SYGVNS. The CDR3 is made up of 16 amino acids. The V end was cut by 2 bases, the J end by 3 bases, with 15 bases between. CDR3 coding DNA: TGTGCCAGCAGTGAACTAGGGGCGGGCCCAACAGATACGCAGTATTTT. It codes for CASSELGAGPTDTQYF.

J is TRBJ2-2 and V is TRBV6-1, with 8 bases identical to TRBD1. The CDR3 spans 14 residues. The ends lost 10 bases at V and 0 bases at J; junction bases unmatched: 4. CDR1 is MNHNS, CDR2 SASEGT, per germline. CDR3 bases: TGTGCCATCACCAGGGGGCCGAACACCGGGGAGCTGTTTTTT. Encoded protein: CAITRGPNTGELFF.

The rearrangement joins TRBV6-2 or TRBV6-3 to TRBJ2-3; D remains ambiguous. Germline CDR1 is MNHEY and CDR2 is SVGEGT. This CDR3 comprises 15 residues. The V end lost 5 bases, the J end lost 1 base, and 13 bases lay between the germline ends. The CDR3 loop reads CASSVQVGGTDTQYF. As DNA, the CDR3 is TGTGCCAGCAGTGTCCAAGTAGGAGGCACAGATACGCAGTATTTT.

V and J are TRBV29-1 and TRBJ2-1, with 11 bases aligning to TRBD2. This CDR3 is 13 amino acids long. CDR1 is SQVTM and CDR2 is ANQGSEA in the germline V gene. V was pared by 7 bases and J by 8 bases, with 7 bases of the junction left unmatched. Written as DNA, the CDR3 is TGCAGCGATCTGACTAGCGGGGACCATGAGCAGTTCTTC. Translation: CSDLTSGDHEQFF.

The CDR3, as DNA: TGTGCCAGCAGTTTCGGCGGATCGGTCGAGCAGTACTTC. This encodes CASSFGGSVEQYF. This rearrangement joins TRBV28 to TRBJ2-7; D is undetermined. This CDR3 comprises 13 residues. Germline V gene lookup returns CDR1 MDHEN and CDR2 SYDVKM. Trimming stripped 3 bases from V and 6 bases from J, with 12 bases between. The full variable domain, rest sourced from reference TRBV28 and TRBJ2-7, is DVKVTQSSRYLVKRTGEKVFLECVQDMDHENMFWYRQDPGLGLRLIYFSYDVKMKEKGDIPEGYSVSREKKERFSLILESASTNQTSMYLCASSFGGSVEQYFGPGTRLTVT.

This clonotype occurred many times. The genes are TRBV2 and TRBJ2-7; no reliable D call. CDR1 is SNHLY, CDR2 FYNNEI, per germline. The ends were cut back, 8 bases at V and 3 bases at J, with 11 bases in the middle. CDR3 length: 12 residues. This CDR3 reads CASGVGIYEQYF. In nucleotides, the CDR3 is TGTGCCAGCGGTGTAGGAATCTACGAGCAGTACTTC.

This clonotype was counted only a few times. The chain is built from TRBV29-1 and TRBJ2-4; 9 nucleotides line up with TRBD1. The CDR3 loop spans 11 amino acids. The trim removed 6 bases at V and 7 bases at J, leaving 1 base unmatched. CDR1 is SQVTM, CDR2 ANQGSEA, per germline. CDR3 protein: CSVGQGNIQYF. CDR3 in DNA: TGCAGCGTCGGACAGGGGAACATTCAGTACTTC.

This clonotype has at least ten counts. The DNA for the CDR3 is TGTGCCAGCAGCACCCCGGACAGGGCCTACGAGCAGTACTTC. It yields the protein CASSTPDRAYEQYF. The rearrangement uses TRBV11-2 and TRBJ2-7, with TRBD1 identical over 8 bases. CDR1 SGHAT and CDR2 FQNNGV come from the germline V gene. The CDR3 extends over 14 amino acids. Trimming at V came to 5 bases and at J to 2 bases, leaving 5 bases not matched to a gene.

By share of the sample, this clonotype is medium-sized (0.01 to 0.1%). The chain couples TRBV7-8 to TRBJ1-1; D is perhaps TRBD1 (5 bases). CDR1 is SGHVS and CDR2 is FQNEAQ in the germline V gene. The CDR3 extends over 16 amino acids. Deletions cut 5 bases from V and 4 bases from J, with 20 bases between. The CDR3 reads CASSTGAGGLSTEAFF. CDR3 nucleotides: TGTGCCAGCAGCACCGGGGCGGGGGGGTTGAGCACTGAAGCTTTCTTT.

This clonotype has at least ten counts. The V and J genes are TRBV7-2 and TRBJ1-5; 7 bases map to TRBD1. V was clipped by 5 bases and J by 3 bases; unmatched bases: 16. The CDR3 loop spans 18 amino acids. Germline assignment: CDR1 SGHTA and CDR2 FQGNSA. The CDR3 DNA reads as TGTGCCAGCAGCCGAGAGGGGTGGAGACAGGGTGACAATCAGCCCCAGCATTTT. Residues: CASSREGWRQGDNQPQHF.

This clonotype has ten or more counts. V is TRBV25-1 and J is TRBJ2-7; TRBD1 matches 10 bases. From germline, CDR1 is MGHDK and CDR2 SYGVNS. CDR3 size: 15 residues. J lost 5 bases, V lost 2 bases, and 6 bases had no gene match. The CDR3 loop is CASSETGTGVHEQYF. CDR3 coding DNA: TGTGCCAGCAGTGAAACTGGGACAGGGGTCCACGAGCAGTACTTC.

The CDR3 region has the DNA TGTGCCAGCTCACCAGGTAGCGGGAGCCATCCAGATACGCAGTATTTT. Translating gives CASSPGSGSHPDTQYF. The V and J genes are TRBV18 and TRBJ2-3; the match to TRBD2 covers 9 bases. Germline V gene sequence: CDR1 KGHSH, CDR2 LQKENI. This CDR3 has 16 amino acids. After removal of 2 bases from V and 4 bases from J, the junction contained 7 bases not matched to a gene.

Comment on this clonotype: This may be a read error, as it is one base from a much larger clone. The chain uses TRBV5-4 and TRBJ2-2, with 7 bases lining up with TRBD2. The CDR3 has 16 residues. Germline V CDR1 and CDR2: SGHNT, YYREEE (reference sequence). In DNA form, the CDR3 reads TGTGTCAGCACCCGTAATAGCGGGCGAAACACCGGGGAGCTGTTTTTT. Residues: CVSTRNSGRNTGELFF.

This chain connects TRBV3-1 to TRBJ2-1; D ambiguous. Germline V gene data show CDR1 as LGHDT and CDR2 as YNNKEL (reference sequence). V was shortened by 0 bases and J by 3 bases, with 6 bases between the two germline ends. The CDR3 contains 14 residues. CDR3 bases: TGTGCCAGCAGCCAAGAGGCAGGCTACAATGAGCAGTTCTTC. This sequence encodes CASSQEAGYNEQFF.

This clonotype was counted at least ten times. The V call is TRBV30, the J call TRBJ1-2, with 10 bases aligning to TRBD1. The length of the CDR3 is 14 residues. Trimming took 3 bases from V and 4 from J; bases not matched to a gene: 5. CDR1 GTSNPN and CDR2 SVGIG come from the germline V gene (reference sequence). This chain's CDR3 is CAWRDRGSPYGYTF. The CDR3 bases are TGTGCCTGGAGGGACAGGGGGAGCCCCTATGGCTACACCTTC.

This clonotype came up a few times. Just one base apart from a much larger clone, this may be a read error. V is TRBV12-3 or TRBV12-4 and J is TRBJ2-5, with 13 bases that match TRBD2. The CDR3 totals 16 residues. Here the CDR3 reads CASSSPGTSGKETLYF. The CDR3 bases are TGTGCCAGCAGTTCCCCGGGGACTAGCGGGAAAGAGACCCTGTACTTC.

This clonotype has a count of ten or more. The chain uses TRBV7-8 and TRBJ2-1; no clear D. Germline V lookup: CDR1 SGHVS, CDR2 FQNEAQ. This CDR3 contains 16 residues. Trimming left V 1 base short and J 0 bases short, with 10 bases between. CDR3 nucleotide sequence: TGTGCCAGCAGCTTAGGGGCCCGGAGCTCCTACAATGAGCAGTTCTTC. It is translated as CASSLGARSSYNEQFF.

In its sample, this clonotype was seen many times. This rearrangement joins TRBV7-9 to TRBJ2-7; 7 bases align to TRBD1. Germline V CDR1 and CDR2: SEHNR, FQNEAQ (reference sequence). The CDR3 totals 14 residues. V lost 5 bases to trimming and J lost 3 bases; unmatched junction nucleotides: 7. The CDR3 DNA follows: TGTGCCAGCAGCCATAGGGACAGAAACTACGAGCAGTACTTC. This sequence encodes CASSHRDRNYEQYF.

The sample holds many counts of this clonotype. This chain uses TRBV28 with TRBJ1-4, with a weak D call TRBD1 (6 bases). This CDR3 has 15 residues. The germline V and J ends were trimmed by 6 bases and 5 bases, with 16 bases remaining between them. Germline lookup yields CDR1 MDHEN and CDR2 SYDVKM. The CDR3 here is CASSLAGQRNEKLFF. CDR3 nucleotide sequence: TGTGCCAGCAGCCTAGCAGGACAGAGGAATGAAAAACTGTTTTTT.

This clonotype rates as medium-sized (0.01 to 0.1%). This chain uses TRBV7-2 with TRBJ1-4, with D possibly matching TRBD1 (5 bases). This CDR3 is built from 16 residues. Germline V gene lookup returns CDR1 SGHTA and CDR2 FQGNSA. V was shortened by 5 bases and J by 0 bases, with 13 bases between the two germline ends. CDR3 DNA: TGTGCCAGCAGCCGCAAGGGGTTCGCAACTAATGAAAAACTGTTTTTT. It codes for CASSRKGFATNEKLFF. Combining the CDR3 with reference TRBV7-2 and TRBJ1-4 gives the whole variable domain GAGVSQSPSNKVTEKGKDVELRCDPISGHTALYWYRQSLGQGLEFLIYFQGNSAPDKSGLPSDRFSAERTGGSVSTLTIQRTQQEDSAVYLCASSRKGFATNEKLFFGSGTQLSVL.

This clonotype was seen at least ten times. This chain connects TRBV11-2 to TRBJ2-7, with TRBD1 matching 8 bases. CDR3 length: 15 residues. V trimming: 1 base; J trimming: 3 bases; junction bases outside the gene matches: 5. CDR1 and CDR2 from the germline V gene are SGHAT and FQNNGV. The CDR3: CASSLGGTGFYEQYF. The CDR3 nucleotides are TGTGCCAGCAGCTTAGGAGGGACAGGCTTCTACGAGCAGTACTTC.

This clonotype appeared many times. The V call is TRBV20-1, the J call TRBJ2-5; D is uncertain. Deletions cut 3 bases from V and 5 bases from J, with 7 bases between. Germline values: CDR1 DFQATT, CDR2 SNEGSKA (reference sequence). This CDR3 region has 11 residues. The CDR3 DNA sequence: TGCAGTGCTAGGGGTGGGGAGACCCAGTACTTC. Translation gives CSARGGETQYF.

In this sample, this clonotype turned up many times. The V call is TRBV2, the J call TRBJ2-3; D might be TRBD2 (5 bases). Per germline, CDR1 SNHLY and CDR2 FYNNEI. Deletions cut 11 bases from V and 5 bases from J, with 11 bases between. The CDR3 extends over 11 amino acids. CDR3 loop: CAGRSRDTQYF. CDR3 bases: TGTGCCGGGAGAAGCCGAGATACGCAGTATTTT.

This clonotype has ten or more counts. This sequence joins TRBV20-1 and TRBJ1-5, with D possibly being TRBD1 (6 bases). Germline CDR1 is DFQATT and CDR2 is SNEGSKA (reference sequence). V dropped 1 base and J dropped 0 bases, with 19 bases sitting between them. The CDR3 extends over 18 amino acids. This chain's CDR3 is CSARGTRAGGGSNQPQHF. The CDR3 region has the DNA TGCAGTGCTAGAGGCACCAGGGCTGGAGGGGGTAGCAATCAGCCCCAGCATTTT.